This T cell receptor (beta chain) is drawn from a study of T cell changes during pregnancy in multiple sclerosis. The repertoire was sequenced with immunoSEQ multiplex PCR; TCRdb's copy has only in-frame clones and lacks some. In the table there are tens of thousands of clones, approximately 92% of which are singletons. The CDR3 consists of 13 residues. V was pared by 0 bases and J by 9 bases, with 12 bases between. Germline CDR1 SNHLY, CDR2 FYNNEI. The genes are TRBV2 and TRBJ2-7; D unresolved. This clonotype was sampled from a female donor with multiple sclerosis, enrolled in a pregnancy study. This sample comprised peripheral blood, obtained in the second trimester of pregnancy. CDR3 residues: CASSEALGLGQYF. DNA for the CDR3: TGTGCCAGCAGTGAAGCGCTTGGGCTCGGGCAGTACTTC.